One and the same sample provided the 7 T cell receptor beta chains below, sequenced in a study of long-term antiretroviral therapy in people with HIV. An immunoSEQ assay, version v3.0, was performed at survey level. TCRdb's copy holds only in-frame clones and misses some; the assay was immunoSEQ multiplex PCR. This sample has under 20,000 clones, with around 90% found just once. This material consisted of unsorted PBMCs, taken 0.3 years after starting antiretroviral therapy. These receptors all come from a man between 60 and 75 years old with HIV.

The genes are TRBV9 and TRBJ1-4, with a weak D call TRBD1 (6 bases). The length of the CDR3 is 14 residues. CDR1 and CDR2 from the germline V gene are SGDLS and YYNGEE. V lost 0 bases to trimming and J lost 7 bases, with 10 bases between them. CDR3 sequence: CASSVAGGGEKLFF. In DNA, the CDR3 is TGTGCCAGCAGCGTAGCTGGGGGCGGTGAAAAACTGTTTTTT.

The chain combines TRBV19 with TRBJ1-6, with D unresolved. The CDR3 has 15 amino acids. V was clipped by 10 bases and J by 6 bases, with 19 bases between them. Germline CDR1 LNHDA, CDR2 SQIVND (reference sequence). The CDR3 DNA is TGTGCCACCTCAGGTGCCGCACCGTTTAATTCACCCCTCCACTTT. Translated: CATSGAAPFNSPLHF.

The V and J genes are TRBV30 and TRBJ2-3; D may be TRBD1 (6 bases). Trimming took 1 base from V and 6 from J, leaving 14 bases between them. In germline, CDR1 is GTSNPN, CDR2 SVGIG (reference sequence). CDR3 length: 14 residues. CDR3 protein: CAWSGGPTWDTQYF. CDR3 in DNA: TGTGCCTGGAGTGGGGGGCCGACCTGGGATACGCAGTATTTT.

The CDR3 region is CAISGGQGGRSSYGYTF. The CDR3, as DNA: TGTGCCATCAGTGGGGGACAGGGTGGCCGCTCGTCCTATGGCTACACCTTC. The chain links TRBV10-3 to TRBJ1-2, with 9 nucleotides matching TRBD1. The CDR3 sequence is 17 residues long. CDR1 ENHRY and CDR2 SYGVKD come from the germline V gene. After removal of 4 bases from V and 4 bases from J, the junction contained 13 bases not matched to a gene.

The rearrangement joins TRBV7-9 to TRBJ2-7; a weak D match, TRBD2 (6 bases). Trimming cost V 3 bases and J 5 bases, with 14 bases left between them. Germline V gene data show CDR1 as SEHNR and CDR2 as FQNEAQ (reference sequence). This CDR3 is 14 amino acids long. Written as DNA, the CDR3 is TGTGCCAGCAGCTTCTCCGGGGGTGGCAACGAGCAGTACTTC. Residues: CASSFSGGGNEQYF.

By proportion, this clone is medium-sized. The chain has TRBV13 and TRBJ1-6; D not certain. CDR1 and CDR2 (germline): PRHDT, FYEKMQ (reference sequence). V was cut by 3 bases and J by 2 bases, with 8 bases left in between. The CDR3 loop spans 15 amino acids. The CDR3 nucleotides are TGTGCCAGCAGCTTCGGGCAGCCCTATAATTCACCCCTCCACTTT. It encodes CASSFGQPYNSPLHF. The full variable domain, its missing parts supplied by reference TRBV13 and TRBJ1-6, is AAGVIQSPRHLIKEKRETATLKCYPIPRHDTVYWYQQGPGQDPQFLISFYEKMQSDKGSIPDRFSAQQFSDYHSELNMSSLELGDSALYFCASSFGQPYNSPLHFGNGTRLTVT.

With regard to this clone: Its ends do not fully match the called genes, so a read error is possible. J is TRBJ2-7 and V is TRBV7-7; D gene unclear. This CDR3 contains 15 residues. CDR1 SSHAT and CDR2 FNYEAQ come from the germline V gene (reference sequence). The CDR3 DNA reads TGTGCTAGCAGCCCCTCCCCGCCACCCTCCTACGAGCAGTACTTC. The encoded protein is CASSPSPPPSYEQYF.